These 17 T cell receptor beta chains originate from one sample sequenced in a study of brain metastases from non-small cell lung cancer. Sequenced by immunoSEQ multiplex PCR; TCRdb stores in-frame clones only, minus some. The sample gives roughly 1,200 clones, roughly 85% of which show up once; 9.5% to 12% is in the top ten. Input material: tissue from a brain metastasis. The receptors were sampled from a donor at least 40 years old with non-small cell lung cancer.

J is TRBJ2-7 and V is TRBV5-1; no reliable D call. V was shortened by 0 bases and J by 2 bases, with 9 bases between the two germline ends. This CDR3 has 14 amino acids. Germline V lookup: CDR1 SGHRS, CDR2 YFSETQ. The CDR3 spells CASSLDKRTYEQYF. The CDR3 DNA reads TGCGCCAGCAGCTTGGACAAACGAACCTACGAGCAGTACTTC.

The chain joins TRBV4-1 to TRBJ1-4; D ambiguous. The CDR3 sequence is 13 residues long. The V gene's germline CDR1 is MGHRA and CDR2 YSYEKL. Trimming stripped 1 base from V and 7 bases from J, with 7 bases between. CDR3 sequence reads: CASSQGAREKLFF. In DNA, the CDR3 is TGCGCCAGCAGCCAAGGGGCCCGTGAAAAACTGTTTTTT.

This clone has just a few counts. The rearrangement links TRBV7-6 to TRBJ2-3; 12 bases match TRBD1. The V and J ends lost 4 bases and 7 bases, in that order; junction bases with no gene match: 6. CDR1 and CDR2 from the germline V gene are SGHVS and FNYEAQ. CDR3 size: 15 residues. This CDR3 is CASSSGTGGANTQYF. DNA of the CDR3: TGTGCCAGCAGCTCAGGGACAGGGGGCGCGAATACGCAGTATTTT. Complete variable domain (other parts from reference TRBV7-6 and TRBJ2-3): GAGVSQSPRYKVTKRGQDVALRCDPISGHVSLYWYRQALGQGPEFLTYFNYEAQQDKSGLPNDRFSAERPEGSISTLTIQRTEQRDSAMYRCASSSGTGGANTQYFGPGTRLTVL.

As regards this clone: Other DNA sequences in this specimen translate into the identical CDR3. The chain couples TRBV7-6 to TRBJ2-7; no firm D call. Germline lookup yields CDR1 SGHVS and CDR2 FNYEAQ. The CDR3 spans 12 residues. The V and J ends lost 0 bases and 5 bases respectively, with 5 bases between them. The CDR3 region is CASSLAANEQYF. The CDR3 nucleotides read TGTGCCAGCAGCTTAGCGGCAAACGAGCAGTACTTC.

The CDR3, as DNA: TGTGCCAGCAGCCTTAGGATGGGGTCCTACGAGCAGTACTTC. This translates into CASSLRMGSYEQYF. The chain links TRBV5-4 to TRBJ2-7; the D is unclear. V was pared by 4 bases and J by 1 base, with 12 bases between. This CDR3 has 14 residues. Germline CDR1 and CDR2: SGHNT and YYREEE (reference sequence).

The V gene is TRBV19, the J gene TRBJ2-3, with 8 bases matching TRBD2. Germline V gives CDR1 LNHDA, CDR2 SQIVND (reference sequence). The CDR3 loop spans 15 amino acids. With 6 bases clipped from V and 5 bases from J, the junction kept 10 bases outside the gene matches. The CDR3, as DNA: TGTGCCAGTAGGGGATTCCGGGAGGGGAAAGATACGCAGTATTTT. Translated, it gives CASRGFREGKDTQYF.

The gene calls are TRBV5-1 and TRBJ2-1; D may be TRBD2 (5 bases). The CDR3 spans 11 residues. Germline loops: CDR1 SGHRS, CDR2 YFSETQ. V was trimmed by 0 bases and J by 10 bases, leaving 5 bases between them. This CDR3 reads CASSLEREQFF. CDR3 nucleotides: TGCGCCAGCAGCTTGGAGCGGGAGCAGTTCTTC.

This clone showed up just a few times. The chain combines TRBV2 with TRBJ1-4; no reliable D call. CDR1 SNHLY and CDR2 FYNNEI come from the germline V gene. V dropped 11 bases and J dropped 8 bases, with 9 bases sitting between them. This CDR3 spans 10 amino acids. The CDR3: CAPRGEKLFF. DNA for the CDR3: TGTGCCCCCAGAGGGGAAAAACTGTTTTTT.

The table lists this clone with a count of one. The same CDR3 can be traced to other DNA sequences in this sample. The V gene is TRBV3-1 (or the pseudogene TRBV3-2), the J gene TRBJ2-5; the match to TRBD2 covers 11 bases. CDR3 size: 20 residues. Germline CDR1 LGHDT, CDR2 YNNKEL (reference sequence). V lost 4 bases to trimming and J lost 5 bases; unmatched junction nucleotides: 21. The CDR3, as DNA: TGTGCCAGCAGCCCACCCCCCTCTTTAGCGGGAGGGCCGAGATGGGAGACCCAGTACTTC. Protein: CASSPPPSLAGGPRWETQYF.

As to this clone: Other nucleotide sequences in the sample specify the same CDR3. The chain has TRBV11-2 and TRBJ1-2; the match to TRBD1 covers 7 bases. This CDR3 is 15 amino acids long. Germline CDR1 SGHAT, CDR2 FQNNGV. The junction had 9 bases not matched to a gene; V was cut back by 6 bases and J by 2 bases. In nucleotides, the CDR3 is TGTGCCAGCAGTTACCTTGACAGGGTCAACTATGGCTACACCTTC. This encodes CASSYLDRVNYGYTF.

This chain joins TRBV12-3 or TRBV12-4 and TRBJ1-6; no reliable D call. Trimming left V 3 bases short and J 10 bases short, with 7 bases between. The CDR3 contains 12 residues. The CDR3 nucleotides are TGTGCCAGCAGTTTTCGCTTATCACCCCTCCACTTT. As protein: CASSFRLSPLHF.

The V call is TRBV27, the J call TRBJ2-7; the D gene is possibly TRBD2 (6 bases). Germline V gene sequence: CDR1 MNHEY, CDR2 SMNVEV (reference sequence). Trimming stripped 8 bases from V and 3 bases from J, with 20 bases between. This CDR3 region has 15 residues. CDR3 region: CASALAGTEFYEQYF. CDR3 sequence (DNA): TGTGCCAGCGCACTCGCGGGGACGGAGTTCTACGAGCAGTACTTC.

In this sample, this clone turned up a few times. J is TRBJ1-2 and V is TRBV15; D is unresolved. The CDR3 totals 13 residues. Per germline, CDR1 LNHNV and CDR2 YYDKDF (reference sequence). V was cut by 3 bases and J by 4 bases, with 9 bases left in between. Written as DNA, the CDR3 is TGTGCCACCAGCAGCCCCGGACCCTATGGCTACACCTTC. This codes for CATSSPGPYGYTF.

V is TRBV24-1 and J is TRBJ2-3; the D gene is possibly TRBD1 (6 bases). CDR1 is KGHDR, CDR2 SFDVKD, per germline. The CDR3 is 13 amino acids. Trimming removed 10 bases at V and 2 bases at J, with 12 bases between. CDR3 DNA: TGTGCCACGACAGGACCTCTCACAGATACGCAGTATTTT. Its translation: CATTGPLTDTQYF.

V usage is TRBV4-1 and J usage is TRBJ2-3; D is uncertain. The ends were cut back, 1 base at V and 2 bases at J, with 13 bases in the middle. This CDR3 comprises 16 residues. Germline V gene data show CDR1 as MGHRA and CDR2 as YSYEKL. The CDR3 sequence: CASSQGGKIYTDTQYF. The DNA of the CDR3 is TGCGCCAGCAGCCAAGGAGGCAAGATCTACACAGATACGCAGTATTTT.

The chain uses TRBV7-8 and TRBJ1-1; D call uncertain. Germline loops: CDR1 SGHVS, CDR2 FQNEAQ. Trimming removed 5 bases from V and 4 bases from J, with 17 bases in between. CDR3 size: 15 residues. CDR3 region: CASSPVPVGSTEAFF. The CDR3 nucleotides are TGTGCCAGCAGCCCCGTACCCGTAGGTAGCACTGAAGCTTTCTTT.

This rearrangement joins TRBV24-1 to TRBJ2-2; D call uncertain. Germline values: CDR1 KGHDR, CDR2 SFDVKD. Trimming stripped 6 bases from V and 2 bases from J, with 9 bases between. This CDR3 contains 14 residues. The CDR3 protein is CATSRHTNTGELFF. CDR3 nucleotide sequence: TGTGCCACCAGTAGGCACACAAACACCGGGGAGCTGTTTTTT.